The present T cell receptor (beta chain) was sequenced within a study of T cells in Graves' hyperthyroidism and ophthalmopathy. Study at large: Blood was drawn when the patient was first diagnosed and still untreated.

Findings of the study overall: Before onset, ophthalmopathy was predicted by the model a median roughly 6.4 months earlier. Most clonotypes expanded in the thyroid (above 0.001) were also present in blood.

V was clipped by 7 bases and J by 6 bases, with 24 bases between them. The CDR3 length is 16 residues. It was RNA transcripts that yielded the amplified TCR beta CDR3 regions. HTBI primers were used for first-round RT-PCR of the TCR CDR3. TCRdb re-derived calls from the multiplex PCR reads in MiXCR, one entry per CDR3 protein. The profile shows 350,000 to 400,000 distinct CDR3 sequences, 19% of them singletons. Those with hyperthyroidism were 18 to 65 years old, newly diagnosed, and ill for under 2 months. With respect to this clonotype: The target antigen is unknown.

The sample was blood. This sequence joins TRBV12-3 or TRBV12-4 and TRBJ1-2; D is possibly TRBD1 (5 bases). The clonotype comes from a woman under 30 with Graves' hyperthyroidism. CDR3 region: CASTNWPGLREDGYTF. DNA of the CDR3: TGTGCCAGCACCAACTGGCCAGGGCTGAGGGAGGATGGCTACACCTTC.